The clone carrying this T cell receptor (beta chain) occurred a few times. Its antigen is undetermined. MiXCR, applied by TCRdb to the reads, yields one record per CDR3 protein. The sample holds 150,000 to 180,000 distinct CDR3 sequences; 23% are singletons and the top ten take over 9.5%. These data belong to a study of T cell repertoires in cytomegalovirus infection. Turning to the study itself: Indications of both CMV infection and matching HLA type were provided by public TCR beta signatures.

Whole-study results and caveats: Public TCR beta family frequency separated CMV-and-HLA carriers, including in an independent cohort. HLA-C-restricted CMV clonotypes gave the most frequent clonotype in two of eight donors.

Germline assignment: CDR1 SGHAT and CDR2 FQNNGV. CDR3 length: 15 residues. V was clipped by 5 bases and J by 10 bases, with 21 bases between them. The TCR comes from a human donor in good health (CMV status not recorded). Some clones in this sample may be carry-over from other donors' samples. The sample taken for sequencing was PBMCs. The chain couples TRBV11-2 to TRBJ2-1; maybe TRBD2 (5 bases). CDR3 nucleotide sequence: TGTGCCAGCAGCACCCGTCCCACAACCCCGGGAGAGCAGTTCTTC. Its protein is CASSTRPTTPGEQFF.